One sample yielded the 5 T cell receptor beta chains listed below, sequenced in a study of cytomegalovirus exposure and HLA in healthy donors (dated by TCRdb to 2015 to 2018). Library preparation was by the immunoSEQ multiplex PCR assay. The multiplex PCR relied on a mix of 60 forward primers for TCR Vbeta segments and 13 reverse primers for TCR Jbeta segments. The table was pulled from immuneACCESS by TCRdb, which kept in-frame rearrangements only. Such tables lose some clones; where checked, under half of the loss comes from unresolved V genes, and the rest has no known cause. The sample table gives tens of thousands of clones. The ten largest clones capture about 15% of the sample. Material for sequencing was PBMCs. The origin of the receptors is a boy between 10 and 17 years old in good health and CMV-seronegative.

This chain links TRBV11-2 with TRBJ2-2; perhaps TRBD1 as D (5 bases). CDR3 length: 14 residues. Per the germline V gene, CDR1 is SGHAT and CDR2 is FQNNGV. The V end lost 3 bases, the J end lost 5 bases, and 10 bases lay between the germline ends. The CDR3 DNA follows: TGTGCCAGCAGCTTCCCCGACAGAACCGGGGAGCTGTTTTTT. This codes for CASSFPDRTGELFF.

V usage is TRBV27 and J usage is TRBJ2-1; no clear D. Germline V gives CDR1 MNHEY, CDR2 SMNVEV (reference sequence). This CDR3 has 13 residues. With 5 bases removed from V and 10 bases from J, the gap between germline ends came to 15 bases. CDR3: CASSPYEDLEQFF. The DNA of the CDR3 is TGTGCCAGCAGTCCCTATGAAGACTTAGAGCAGTTCTTC.

The rearrangement links TRBV15 to TRBJ1-2, with 10 bases that match TRBD1. The germline gives CDR1 LNHNV, CDR2 YYDKDF (reference sequence). This CDR3 is 19 amino acids long. The trim removed 1 base at V and 2 bases at J, leaving 13 bases unmatched. CDR3 protein: CATSRATVRDRGGNYGYTF. The CDR3 region has the DNA TGTGCCACCAGCAGAGCGACCGTTCGGGACAGGGGAGGGAACTATGGCTACACCTTC.

The gene calls are TRBV19 and TRBJ2-1, with a possible D match to TRBD2 (6 bases). The CDR3 runs to 14 residues. Trimming cost V 5 bases and J 6 bases, with 14 bases left between them. Germline V gene data show CDR1 as LNHDA and CDR2 as SQIVND (reference sequence). CDR3 coding DNA: TGTGCCAGTAGTTCTGGGACTTCAATCAATGAGCAGTTCTTC. Residues: CASSSGTSINEQFF.

V usage is TRBV13 and J usage is TRBJ1-5; no firm D call. The CDR3 runs to 14 residues. Germline values: CDR1 PRHDT, CDR2 FYEKMQ (reference sequence). The V end was cut by 4 bases, the J end by 5 bases, with 12 bases between. CDR3 bases: TGTGCCAGCAGCTCCCGGGAAACTTATCAGCCCCAGCATTTT. This encodes CASSSRETYQPQHF.